One and the same sample provided the 32 T cell receptor beta chains below, sequenced in a study of T cells after yellow fever vaccination. TCRdb reprocessed the 5' RACE reads with MiXCR, giving one entry per CDR3 protein. The sample lists some 63,000 distinct CDR3 sequences, 6% to 7.5% occurring once. This specimen was CD8+ T cells sorted from PBMCs, taken 15 days after the yellow fever booster vaccination. Source of these receptors: a man aged 30 to 39 who received the YFV17D yellow fever vaccine.

This clonotype was seen ten or more times. The V gene is TRBV4-3, the J gene TRBJ2-1, with TRBD2 as a possible D gene (6 bases). Germline CDR1 is LGHNA and CDR2 is YSLEER. V was cut by 1 base and J by 8 bases, with 24 bases left in between. The CDR3 runs 18 residues. CDR3 nucleotides: TGCGCCAGCAGCCAAGGGTGGGACGGGGGAGCCCAATCGCATGAGCAGTTCTTC. It yields the protein CASSQGWDGGAQSHEQFF.

This clonotype was seen repeatedly, ten times or more. The V gene is TRBV9, the J gene TRBJ2-4, with 8 bases identical to TRBD1. CDR1 and CDR2 (germline): SGDLS, YYNGEE. With 2 bases clipped from V and 11 bases from J, the junction kept 3 bases outside the gene matches. The CDR3 consists of 12 residues. The CDR3 sequence is CASSVLQGVQYF. The CDR3 DNA sequence: TGTGCCAGCAGCGTGCTACAGGGGGTTCAGTACTTC. Full variable domain (missing parts from reference TRBV9 and TRBJ2-4): DSGVTQTPKHLITATGQRVTLRCSPRSGDLSVYWYQQSLDQGLQFLIQYYNGEERAKGNILERFSAQQFPDLHSELNLSSLELGDSALYFCASSVLQGVQYFGAGTRLSVL.

In regard to this clonotype: With a much larger clone just one base away, this may be a read error. The V and J genes are TRBV20-1 and TRBJ2-5; D might be TRBD2 (6 bases). The CDR3 covers 12 residues. Germline V gives CDR1 DFQATT, CDR2 SNEGSKA (reference sequence). V was pared by 6 bases and J by 5 bases, with 13 bases between. This CDR3 reads CSARRLEETQYF. The CDR3, as DNA: TGCAGTGCCAGGAGACTAGAGGAGACCCAGTACTTC.

The sample holds a few counts of this clonotype. This chain uses TRBV6-5 with TRBJ2-7, with TRBD2 as a possible D gene (7 bases). The germline gives CDR1 MNHEY, CDR2 SVGAGI. V lost 2 bases, J lost 2 bases, and 10 bases lay in between. The CDR3 spans 14 residues. The CDR3 bases are TGTGCCAGCAGTTACGGGGGGGGCCCCTACGAGCAGTACTTC. Protein: CASSYGGGPYEQYF.

Turning to this clonotype: A much more abundant neighbour one base away suggests this may be a read error. Here the CDR3 DNA reads TGCGCCAGCAGCTCCGACCGACAGGAAGTCGCGAACACCGGGGAGCTGTTTTTT. Amino acids: CASSSDRQEVANTGELFF. V gene TRBV4-3 combines with J gene TRBJ2-2; the D gene is possibly TRBD1 (6 bases). This CDR3 contains 18 residues. CDR1 and CDR2 from the germline V gene are LGHNA and YSLEER. Trimming stripped 5 bases from V and 0 bases from J, with 19 bases between.

Of note for this clonotype: A read error is possible here, since a much larger clone lies one base away. This chain links TRBV15 with TRBJ2-3, with D maybe TRBD1 (5 bases). CDR3 size: 14 residues. Germline V gene sequence: CDR1 LNHNV, CDR2 YYDKDF (reference sequence). With 5 bases removed from V and 2 bases from J, the gap between germline ends came to 11 bases. This chain's CDR3 is CATSAGQHTDTQYF. The CDR3 nucleotides are TGTGCCACCAGCGCAGGACAACACACAGATACGCAGTATTTT.

This clonotype was observed a handful of times. The chain employs TRBV19 and TRBJ2-6, with TRBD1 identical over 9 bases. The J segment lost 2 bases and the V segment lost 9 bases, leaving 5 bases of the junction unmatched. The CDR3 loop spans 15 amino acids. Germline V CDR1 and CDR2: LNHDA, SQIVND (reference sequence). DNA of the CDR3: TGTGCCAGCCGGGACAGGGTAACTGGGGCCAACGTCCTGACTTTC. Its translation: CASRDRVTGANVLTF.

This clonotype was observed many times. The chain combines TRBV5-5 with TRBJ2-3; 9 bases align to TRBD1. Trimming at V came to 4 bases and at J to 5 bases, leaving 5 bases not matched to a gene. CDR3 size: 14 residues. Germline V gene data show CDR1 as SGHKS and CDR2 as YYEKEE (reference sequence). The CDR3 bases are TGTGCCAGCAGCGGACCGGGACAGGGAGATACGCAGTATTTT. This encodes CASSGPGQGDTQYF.

This clonotype was detected ten times or more. The chain recombines TRBV20-1 with TRBJ2-7, with D possibly being TRBD1 or TRBD2 (5 bases each). Trimming left V 6 bases short and J 0 bases short, with 15 bases between. Germline V gene data show CDR1 as DFQATT and CDR2 as SNEGSKA (reference sequence). This CDR3 contains 14 residues. CDR3 sequence: CSARGWESSYEQYF. CDR3 bases: TGCAGTGCGAGGGGCTGGGAGAGCTCCTACGAGCAGTACTTC.

In this sample, this clonotype turned up many times. The CDR3 nucleotides are TGTGCCAGCAGTCCCTTGGCCGGGACAGGGGGTGCGGGGTATGGCTACACCTTC. It translates to CASSPLAGTGGAGYGYTF. The chain has TRBV12-3 or TRBV12-4 and TRBJ1-2; 11 bases match TRBD1. Trimming at V came to 5 bases and at J to 5 bases, leaving 16 bases not matched to a gene. The CDR3 consists of 18 residues.

This clonotype has ten or more counts. The chain uses TRBV3-1 and TRBJ2-3; TRBD2 is a possible D gene (6 bases). Germline V gives CDR1 LGHDT, CDR2 YNNKEL (reference sequence). CDR3 length: 14 amino acids. Deletions cut 1 base from V and 5 bases from J, with 10 bases between. The CDR3 sequence: CASSQAPAGDTQYF. In nucleotides, the CDR3 is TGTGCCAGCAGCCAAGCACCAGCGGGAGATACGCAGTATTTT.

Ten or more counts support this clonotype. The V call is TRBV7-9, the J call TRBJ2-1, with D possibly matching TRBD1 (6 bases). The germline V gene encodes CDR1 SEHNR and CDR2 FQNEAQ (reference sequence). The V gene lost 6 bases and the J gene lost 14 bases, with 14 bases spanning the gap. This CDR3 comprises 11 residues. CDR3 in amino acids: CASSSQGSKFF. The CDR3 DNA is TGTGCCAGCAGTTCTCAGGGGAGTAAGTTCTTC.

The V gene is TRBV7-9, the J gene TRBJ1-5; D gene ambiguous. The CDR3 runs to 12 residues. Trimming removed 1 base at V and 7 bases at J, with 5 bases between. CDR1 and CDR2 (germline): SEHNR, FQNEAQ (reference sequence). This chain's CDR3 is CASSLGFQPQHF. As DNA, the CDR3 is TGTGCCAGCAGCTTAGGTTTCCAGCCCCAGCATTTT.

This clonotype was seen many times. The chain has TRBV10-3 and TRBJ2-7, with D maybe TRBD2 (5 bases). The CDR3 covers 15 residues. Germline V gives CDR1 ENHRY, CDR2 SYGVKD. The V gene lost 0 bases and the J gene lost 0 bases, with 9 bases spanning the gap. The CDR3 loop is CAISESLAHSYEQYF. CDR3 coding DNA: TGTGCCATCAGTGAGTCGCTAGCACACTCCTACGAGCAGTACTTC.

In this sample, this clonotype turned up many times. The rearrangement links TRBV3-1 to TRBJ2-3; D not resolved. This CDR3 is 16 amino acids long. Germline V gives CDR1 LGHDT, CDR2 YNNKEL (reference sequence). Trimming cost V 6 bases and J 2 bases, with 18 bases left between them. DNA for the CDR3: TGTGCCAGCAGACGCAATTACGGGTTACTCACAGATACGCAGTATTTT. Translated: CASRRNYGLLTDTQYF.

This chain connects TRBV12-3 or TRBV12-4 to TRBJ2-1; TRBD2 matches at 8 bases. V lost 4 bases, J lost 9 bases, and 8 bases stayed unmatched. This CDR3 is built from 14 residues. CDR3 protein: CASSSGGGSFEQFF. CDR3 coding DNA: TGTGCCAGCAGTTCGGGAGGGGGTTCGTTTGAGCAGTTCTTC.

This clonotype has at least ten counts. The genes are TRBV7-9 and TRBJ2-1, with no clear D. Germline CDR1 is SEHNR and CDR2 is FQNEAQ (reference sequence). Trimming shortened V by 2 bases and J by 4 bases, and 9 bases separated the two germline ends. The CDR3 runs 14 residues. This chain's CDR3 is CASSLNPRYNEQFF. The CDR3 nucleotides are TGTGCCAGCAGCTTAAACCCCCGTTACAATGAGCAGTTCTTC.

This clonotype was observed many times. The chain recombines TRBV20-1 with TRBJ1-1, with D unresolved. V shed 7 bases and J shed 3 bases, with 6 bases lying between them. The V gene's germline CDR1 is DFQATT and CDR2 SNEGSKA (reference sequence). The CDR3 has 10 residues. The CDR3 DNA reads TGCAGTGGTTATTACACTGAAGCTTTCTTT. Its translation: CSGYYTEAFF.

In this sample, this clonotype turned up many times. The chain links TRBV2 to TRBJ2-1, with TRBD1 matching 7 bases. The V gene end was trimmed by 7 bases and the J gene end by 0 bases; junction bases not matched to a gene: 6. The CDR3 covers 15 residues. Germline CDR1 SNHLY, CDR2 FYNNEI. This CDR3 is CASISGQSSYNEQFF. The CDR3 nucleotides read TGTGCCAGCATCTCGGGACAGAGCTCCTACAATGAGCAGTTCTTC.

This clonotype was detected many times. The chain links TRBV29-1 to TRBJ2-1, with 10 bases lining up with TRBD2. This CDR3 has 19 amino acids. Germline CDR1 reads SQVTM; CDR2 reads ANQGSEA. V was pared by 8 bases and J by 2 bases, with 21 bases of the junction left unmatched. The CDR3 region is CSTEFGGLAAPAPYNEQFF. The CDR3 nucleotides read TGCAGCACGGAGTTCGGAGGACTAGCGGCCCCAGCTCCCTACAATGAGCAGTTCTTC.

In its sample, this clonotype was seen many times. CDR3 loop: CASRPGLAYTNEQFF. In DNA, the CDR3 is TGCGCCAGCAGACCGGGACTAGCGTATACCAATGAGCAGTTCTTC. V gene TRBV5-1 combines with J gene TRBJ2-1; 10 bases agree with TRBD2. This CDR3 contains 15 residues. J lost 6 bases, V lost 5 bases, and 8 bases had no gene match. Germline values: CDR1 SGHRS, CDR2 YFSETQ. The full variable domain, with the rest looked up from reference TRBV5-1 and TRBJ2-1, is KAGVTQTPRYLIKTRGQQVTLSCSPISGHRSVSWYQQTPGQGLQFLFEYFSETQRNKGNFPGRFSGRQFSNSRSEMNVSTLELGDSALYLCASRPGLAYTNEQFFGPGTRLTVL.

This clonotype was seen at least ten times. The chain employs TRBV19 and TRBJ2-1; 11 bases line up with TRBD2. This CDR3 contains 15 residues. Unmatched junction bases numbered 7, after V lost 7 bases and J lost 5 bases. The germline V gene has CDR1 LNHDA and CDR2 SQIVND (reference sequence). The DNA of the CDR3 is TGTGCCAGTACTCACGGGACTAGCGGCCACAATGAGCAGTTCTTC. This translates into CASTHGTSGHNEQFF.

This clonotype showed up many times. The chain combines TRBV6-2 or TRBV6-3 with TRBJ2-2; D possibly corresponds to TRBD2 (6 bases). Germline CDR1 MNHEY, CDR2 SVGEGT. This CDR3 contains 16 residues. Trimming shortened V by 7 bases and J by 6 bases, and 21 bases separated the two germline ends. CDR3 coding DNA: TGTGCCAGCACAACGACGGGACTGGCCTTTGCCGGGGAGCTGTTTTTT. It codes for CASTTTGLAFAGELFF.

This clonotype was found many times. The rearrangement links TRBV12-3 or TRBV12-4 to TRBJ2-5; TRBD1 aligns across 9 bases. The CDR3 is made up of 14 amino acids. The ends lost 8 bases at V and 5 bases at J; junction bases unmatched: 9. CDR3 sequence reads: CASAQGAGWETQYF. For the CDR3, the DNA is TGTGCCAGCGCACAGGGGGCCGGGTGGGAGACCCAGTACTTC.

In this sample, this clonotype turned up many times. This chain connects TRBV27 to TRBJ2-1, with a tentative D call TRBD2 (6 bases). CDR3 size: 13 residues. V gave up 3 bases and J gave up 8 bases, with 11 bases separating them. Germline V gene data show CDR1 as MNHEY and CDR2 as SMNVEV (reference sequence). The CDR3 nucleotides are TGTGCCAGCAGTTTTAGTGGGGACTATGAGCAGTTCTTC. It codes for CASSFSGDYEQFF.

This clonotype has ten or more counts. The CDR3 sequence is CASSFLAGGPPGEQYF. The CDR3 DNA reads TGTGCCAGCAGCTTCCTAGCGGGAGGGCCTCCCGGCGAGCAGTACTTC. V and J are TRBV7-9 and TRBJ2-7; TRBD2 agrees at 12 bases. From germline, CDR1 is SEHNR and CDR2 FQNEAQ (reference sequence). Trimming took 3 bases from V and 6 from J; bases not matched to a gene: 9. CDR3 length equals 16 residues.

This clonotype was found a few times. The chain recombines TRBV7-8 with TRBJ1-2; 9 bases align to TRBD1. With V trimmed by 4 bases and J by 2 bases, 2 bases remained unmatched. Germline V gene lookup returns CDR1 SGHVS and CDR2 FQNEAQ. The CDR3 consists of 14 residues. DNA of the CDR3: TGTGCCAGCAGCTCGGGACAGGGAAACTATGGCTACACCTTC. Its translation: CASSSGQGNYGYTF.

This clonotype has at least ten counts. This chain uses TRBV7-9 with TRBJ1-1, with 11 bases fitting TRBD1. CDR1 is SEHNR and CDR2 is FQNEAQ in the germline V gene (reference sequence). This CDR3 spans 15 amino acids. Losses at the gene ends were 5 bases for V and 1 base for J; bases not matched to a gene: 3. The CDR3 loop reads CASSHGQGANTEAFF. CDR3 DNA sequence: TGTGCCAGCAGCCACGGACAGGGGGCGAACACTGAAGCTTTCTTT.

This clonotype was seen repeatedly, ten times or more. J is TRBJ2-7 and V is TRBV20-1; D gene uncertain. The germline CDR1 and CDR2 sequences are DFQATT and SNEGSKA (reference sequence). This CDR3 has 11 residues. V was pared by 3 bases and J by 2 bases, with 5 bases between. The CDR3 protein is CSASGPYEQYF. The CDR3 DNA sequence: TGCAGTGCTAGTGGACCCTACGAGCAGTACTTC.

This clonotype has ten or more counts. The CDR3 nucleotides read TGCAGCGTTTATTTAAGTCCTACCTCGAGCTCTGGAAACACCATATATTTT. Encoded protein: CSVYLSPTSSSGNTIYF. The V call is TRBV29-1, the J call TRBJ1-3; D uncertain. Trimming shortened V by 5 bases and J by 0 bases, and 20 bases separated the two germline ends. CDR1 is SQVTM, CDR2 ANQGSEA, per germline. This CDR3 region has 17 residues.

The table lists this clonotype with a few counts. The chain recombines TRBV24-1 with TRBJ2-1; D perhaps matches TRBD2 (7 bases). V lost 5 bases, J lost 9 bases, and 16 bases lay in between. Germline V gives CDR1 KGHDR, CDR2 SFDVKD. CDR3 length: 14 amino acids. Here the CDR3 reads CATSALAEGGEQFF. CDR3 bases: TGTGCCACCAGTGCGCTAGCGGAGGGGGGTGAGCAGTTCTTC.

In regard to this clonotype: A clone one base away is much larger, so this may be a read error. For the CDR3, the DNA is TGTGCCAGCAGCTTGGAGGTGGAGCTGTTTTTT. It translates to CASSLEVELFF. The J gene is TRBJ2-2, the V gene TRBV12-3 or TRBV12-4, with D possibly matching TRBD2 (5 bases). Trimming left V 6 bases short and J 10 bases short, with 9 bases between. This CDR3 contains 11 residues.